A selection of T cell receptor beta chains follows, all from one sample in a study of OX40 agonist ivuxolimab in advanced cancers. Produced via immunoSEQ multiplex PCR; TCRdb's table is partial and in-frame only. The repertoire consists of about 38,000 clones, with over 80% occurring once and the leading ten covering approximately 22%. Specimen: CD4+ or CD8+ T cells sorted from blood, collected in a trial of the OX40 agonist ivuxolimab. The receptor set was obtained from an adult with an advanced solid tumor such as melanoma, head and neck, liver or kidney cancer. The CDR3 runs from the conserved cysteine through the conserved F or W. A D gene is named only where the DNA matches it firmly. A clone size is listed for some rows: how often the clone was seen (once, few, many), or a class if it is expanded.

TRBD2,-,TRBV7-9,TRBJ2-5,TGTGCCAGCAGCTTAGGACTAGCTGAGACCCAGTACTTC,CASSLGLAETQYF
-,-,TRBV7-9,TRBJ2-6,TGTGCCATAGCTCTCCGCTCTGGGGCCAACGTCCTGACTTTC,CAIALRSGANVLTF
-,-,TRBV30,TRBJ2-5,TGTGCCTGGAGTCCTCCGACTGGAGGGGGGGAGACCCAGTACTTC,CAWSPPTGGGETQYF
-,-,TRBV5-4,TRBJ1-1,TGTGCCAGCAGCTTGGAACACTTAAACACTGAAGCTTTCTTT,CASSLEHLNTEAFF
TRBD1,-,TRBV28,TRBJ2-7,TGTGCCAGCAGTGCCGGGACAGGGGCCTACGAGCAGTACTTC,CASSAGTGAYEQYF
TRBD1,-,TRBV5-1,TRBJ2-1,TGCGCCAGCAGCTACCGGGACAGGGAAATCGGGGAGCAGTTCTTC,CASSYRDREIGEQFF
-,-,TRBV18,TRBJ1-6,TGTGCCAGCTTCCAGGGAACGAGATCACCCCTCCACTTT,CASFQGTRSPLHF
-,-,TRBV5-1,TRBJ2-3,TGCGCCAGCAGCGGTGGGGGGCCAAGCACAGATACGCAGTATTTT,CASSGGGPSTDTQYF
-,hyperexpanded,TRBV28,TRBJ1-2,TGTGCCAGCAATTGGCCGGCCGGAGCTAGCTATGGCTACACCTTC,CASNWPAGASYGYTF
-,-,TRBV2,TRBJ2-7,TGTGCCAGCAGTGCTGTCTACGAGCAGTACTTC,CASSAVYEQYF
-,few,TRBV19,TRBJ2-1,TGTGCCAGTAGTATAGCCTCTGTCAATGAGCAGTTCTTC,CASSIASVNEQFF
-,-,TRBV19,TRBJ1-6,TGTGCCAGTTCTGGGACTCTTAATTCACCCCTCCACTTT,CASSGTLNSPLHF
-,once,TRBV7-2,TRBJ1-1,TGTGCCAGCAGCTTACGGGGGAACACTGAAGCTTTCTTT,CASSLRGNTEAFF
-,-,TRBV18,TRBJ1-3,TGTGCCAGCTCTCACCAAACCAGGAGCGGAAACACCATATATTTT,CASSHQTRSGNTIYF
-,-,TRBV7-9,TRBJ2-3,TGTGCCAGCAGCTTAAGCTCGGGGGTCACAGATACGCAGTATTTT,CASSLSSGVTDTQYF